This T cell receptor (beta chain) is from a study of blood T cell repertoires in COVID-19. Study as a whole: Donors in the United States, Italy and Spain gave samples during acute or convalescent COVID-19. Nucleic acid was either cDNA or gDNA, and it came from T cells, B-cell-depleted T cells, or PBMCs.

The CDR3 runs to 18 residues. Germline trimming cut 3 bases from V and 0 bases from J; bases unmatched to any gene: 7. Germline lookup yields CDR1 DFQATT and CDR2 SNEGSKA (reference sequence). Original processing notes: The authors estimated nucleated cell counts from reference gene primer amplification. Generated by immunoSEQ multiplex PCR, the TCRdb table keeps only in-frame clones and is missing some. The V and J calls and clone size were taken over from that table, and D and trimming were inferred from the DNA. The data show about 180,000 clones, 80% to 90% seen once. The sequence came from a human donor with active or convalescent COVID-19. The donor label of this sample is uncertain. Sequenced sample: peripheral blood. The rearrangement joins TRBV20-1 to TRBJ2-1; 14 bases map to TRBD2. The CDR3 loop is CSASGLAGGPSSYNEQFF. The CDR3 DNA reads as TGCAGTGCTAGTGGACTAGCGGGAGGCCCGAGCTCCTACAATGAGCAGTTCTTC.